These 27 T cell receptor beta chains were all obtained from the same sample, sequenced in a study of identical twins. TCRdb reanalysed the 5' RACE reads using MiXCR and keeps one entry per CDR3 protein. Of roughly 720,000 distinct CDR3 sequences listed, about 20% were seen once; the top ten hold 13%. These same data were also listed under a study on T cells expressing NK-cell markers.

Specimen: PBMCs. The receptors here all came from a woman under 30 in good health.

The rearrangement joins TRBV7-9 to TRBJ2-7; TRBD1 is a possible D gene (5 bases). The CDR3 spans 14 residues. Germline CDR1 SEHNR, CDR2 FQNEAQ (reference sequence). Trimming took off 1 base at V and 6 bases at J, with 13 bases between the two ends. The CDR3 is CASSLGAGPPEQYF. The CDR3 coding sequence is TGTGCCAGCAGCTTAGGGGCAGGGCCTCCCGAGCAGTACTTC. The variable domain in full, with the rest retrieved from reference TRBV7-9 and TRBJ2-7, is DTGVSQNPRHKITKRGQNVTFRCDPISEHNRLYWYRQTLGQGPEFLTYFQNEAQLEKSRLLSDRFSAERPKGSFSTLEIQRTEQGDSAMYLCASSLGAGPPEQYFGPGTRLTVT.

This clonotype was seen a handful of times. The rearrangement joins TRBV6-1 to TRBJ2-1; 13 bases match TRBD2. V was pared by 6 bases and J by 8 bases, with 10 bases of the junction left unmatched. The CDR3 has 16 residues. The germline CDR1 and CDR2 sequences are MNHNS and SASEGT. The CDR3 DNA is TGTGCCAGCAGCCAGACTAGCGGGAGGATGAGGGATGAGCAGTTCTTC. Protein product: CASSQTSGRMRDEQFF.

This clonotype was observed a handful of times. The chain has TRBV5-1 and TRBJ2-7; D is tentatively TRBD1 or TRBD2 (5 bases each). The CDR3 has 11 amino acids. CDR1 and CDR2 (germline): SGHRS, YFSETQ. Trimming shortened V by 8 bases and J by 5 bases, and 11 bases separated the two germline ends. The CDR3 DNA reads TGCGCCAGTCATAGGGACCACGAGCAGTACTTC. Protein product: CASHRDHEQYF.

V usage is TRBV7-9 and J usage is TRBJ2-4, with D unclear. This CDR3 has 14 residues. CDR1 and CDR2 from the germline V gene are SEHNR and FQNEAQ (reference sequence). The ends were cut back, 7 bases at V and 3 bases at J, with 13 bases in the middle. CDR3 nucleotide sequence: TGTGCCAGCACGGGTGGGGATGGCAAAAACATTCAGTACTTC. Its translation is CASTGGDGKNIQYF.

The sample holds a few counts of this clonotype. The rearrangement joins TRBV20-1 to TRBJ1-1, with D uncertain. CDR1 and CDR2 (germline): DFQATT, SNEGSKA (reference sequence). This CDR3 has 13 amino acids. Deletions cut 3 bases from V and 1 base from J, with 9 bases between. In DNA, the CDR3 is TGCAGTGCTAGTCTCACCCGGAACACTGAAGCTTTCTTT. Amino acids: CSASLTRNTEAFF.

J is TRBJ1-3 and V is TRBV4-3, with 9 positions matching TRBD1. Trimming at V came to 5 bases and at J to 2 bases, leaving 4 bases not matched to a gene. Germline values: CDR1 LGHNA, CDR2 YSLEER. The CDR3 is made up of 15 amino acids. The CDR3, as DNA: TGCGCCAGCAGCGTCGGGACAGGGACTGGAAACACCATATATTTT. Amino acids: CASSVGTGTGNTIYF.

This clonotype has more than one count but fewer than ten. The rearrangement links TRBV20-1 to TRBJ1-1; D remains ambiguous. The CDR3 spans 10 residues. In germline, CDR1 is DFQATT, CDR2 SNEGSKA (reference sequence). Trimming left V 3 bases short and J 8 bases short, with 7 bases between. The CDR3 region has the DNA TGCAGTGCTAGCGGTAGGGAAGCTTTCTTT. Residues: CSASGREAFF.

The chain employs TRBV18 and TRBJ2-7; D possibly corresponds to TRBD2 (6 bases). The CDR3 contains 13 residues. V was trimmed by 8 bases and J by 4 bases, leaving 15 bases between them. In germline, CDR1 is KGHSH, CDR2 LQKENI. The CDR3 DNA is TGTGCCAGCGAGGACCAGGCGGGGTACGAGCAGTACTTC. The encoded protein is CASEDQAGYEQYF.

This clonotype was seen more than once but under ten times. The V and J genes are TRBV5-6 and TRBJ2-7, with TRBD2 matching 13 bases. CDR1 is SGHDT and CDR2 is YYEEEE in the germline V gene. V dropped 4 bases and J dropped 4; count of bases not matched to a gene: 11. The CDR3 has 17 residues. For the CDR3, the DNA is TGTGCCAGCAGCCGATTCCGAGGACTAGCGGGAGAGTACGAGCAGTACTTC. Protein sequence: CASSRFRGLAGEYEQYF.

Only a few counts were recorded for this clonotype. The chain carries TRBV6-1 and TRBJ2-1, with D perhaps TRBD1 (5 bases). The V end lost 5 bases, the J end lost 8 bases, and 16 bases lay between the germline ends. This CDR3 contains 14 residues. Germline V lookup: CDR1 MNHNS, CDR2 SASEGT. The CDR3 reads CASSILTAGYEQFF. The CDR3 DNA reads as TGTGCCAGCAGTATCCTGACAGCCGGATATGAGCAGTTCTTC.

CDR3 in amino acids: CASSLLNPDTQYF. CDR3 nucleotide sequence: TGTGCCAGCAGCTTACTTAATCCAGATACGCAGTATTTT. The V and J genes are TRBV5-5 and TRBJ2-3; D is unresolved. Germline V gives CDR1 SGHKS, CDR2 YYEKEE (reference sequence). V lost 2 bases, J lost 4 bases, and 8 bases lay in between. This CDR3 comprises 13 residues.

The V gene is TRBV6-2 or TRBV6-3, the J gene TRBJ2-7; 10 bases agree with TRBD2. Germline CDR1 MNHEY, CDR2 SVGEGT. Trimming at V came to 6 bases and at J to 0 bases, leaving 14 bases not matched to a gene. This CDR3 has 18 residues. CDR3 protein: CASSRQLTSGKSSYEQYF. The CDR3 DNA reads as TGTGCCAGCAGCCGGCAGTTAACTAGCGGGAAGAGCTCCTACGAGCAGTACTTC.

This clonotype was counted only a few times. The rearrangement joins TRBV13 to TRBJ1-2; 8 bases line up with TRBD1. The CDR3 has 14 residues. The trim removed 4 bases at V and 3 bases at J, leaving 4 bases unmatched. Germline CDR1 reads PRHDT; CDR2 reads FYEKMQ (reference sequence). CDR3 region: CASSWTTGDYGYTF. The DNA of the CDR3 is TGTGCCAGCAGCTGGACGACAGGGGACTATGGCTACACCTTC.

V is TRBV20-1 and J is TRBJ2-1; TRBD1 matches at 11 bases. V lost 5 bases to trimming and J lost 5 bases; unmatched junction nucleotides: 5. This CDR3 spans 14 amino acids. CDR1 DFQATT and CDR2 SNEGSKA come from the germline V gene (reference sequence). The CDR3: CSAYGQGAHNEQFF. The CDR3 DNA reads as TGCAGTGCTTACGGACAGGGGGCGCACAATGAGCAGTTCTTC.

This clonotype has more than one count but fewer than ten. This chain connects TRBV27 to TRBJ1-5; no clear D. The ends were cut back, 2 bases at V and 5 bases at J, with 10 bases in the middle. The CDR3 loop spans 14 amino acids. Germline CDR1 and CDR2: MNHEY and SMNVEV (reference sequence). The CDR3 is CASSLGLKDQPQHF. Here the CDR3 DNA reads TGTGCCAGCAGTTTAGGACTGAAGGATCAGCCCCAGCATTTT.

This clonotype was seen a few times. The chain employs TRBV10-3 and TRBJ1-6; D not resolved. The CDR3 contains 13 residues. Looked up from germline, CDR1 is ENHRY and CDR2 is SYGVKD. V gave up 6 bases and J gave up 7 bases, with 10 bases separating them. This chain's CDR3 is CAIRSGENSPLHF. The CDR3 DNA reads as TGTGCCATCAGAAGCGGGGAAAATTCACCCCTCCACTTT.

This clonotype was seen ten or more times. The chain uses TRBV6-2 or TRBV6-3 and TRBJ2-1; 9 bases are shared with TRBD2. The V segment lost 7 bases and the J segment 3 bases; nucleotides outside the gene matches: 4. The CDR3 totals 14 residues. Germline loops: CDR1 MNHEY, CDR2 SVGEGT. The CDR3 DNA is TGTGCCAGCACCGCGGGGGGGGGCTACAATGAGCAGTTCTTC. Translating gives CASTAGGGYNEQFF.

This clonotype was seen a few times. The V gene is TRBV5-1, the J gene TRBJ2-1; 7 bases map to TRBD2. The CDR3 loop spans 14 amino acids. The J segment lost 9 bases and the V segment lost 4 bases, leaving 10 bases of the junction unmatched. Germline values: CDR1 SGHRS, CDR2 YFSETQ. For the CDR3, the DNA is TGCGCCAGCAGCCCGGGACTATCGTTCGGTGAGCAGTTCTTC. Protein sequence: CASSPGLSFGEQFF. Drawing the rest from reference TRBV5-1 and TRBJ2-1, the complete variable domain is KAGVTQTPRYLIKTRGQQVTLSCSPISGHRSVSWYQQTPGQGLQFLFEYFSETQRNKGNFPGRFSGRQFSNSRSEMNVSTLELGDSALYLCASSPGLSFGEQFFGPGTRLTVL.

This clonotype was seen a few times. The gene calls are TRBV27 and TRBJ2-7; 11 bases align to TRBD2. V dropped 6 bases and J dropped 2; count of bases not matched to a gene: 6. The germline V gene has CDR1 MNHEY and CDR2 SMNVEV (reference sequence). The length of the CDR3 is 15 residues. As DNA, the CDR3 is TGTGCCAGCAGCCAAGGGACTAGCGGTCCCTACGAGCAGTACTTC. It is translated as CASSQGTSGPYEQYF.

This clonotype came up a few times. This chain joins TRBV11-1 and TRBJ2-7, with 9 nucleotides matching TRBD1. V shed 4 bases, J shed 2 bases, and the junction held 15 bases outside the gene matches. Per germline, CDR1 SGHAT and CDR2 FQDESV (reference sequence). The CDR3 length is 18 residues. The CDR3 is CASSSTDRGSYITYEQYF. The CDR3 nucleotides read TGTGCCAGCAGCTCCACCGACAGGGGGTCCTACATTACCTACGAGCAGTACTTC.

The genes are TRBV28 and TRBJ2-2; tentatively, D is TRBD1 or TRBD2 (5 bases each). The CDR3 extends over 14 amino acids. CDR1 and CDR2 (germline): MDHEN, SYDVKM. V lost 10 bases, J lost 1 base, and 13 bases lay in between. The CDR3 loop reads CANRPSGNTGELFF. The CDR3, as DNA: TGTGCCAACAGGCCCAGCGGGAACACCGGGGAGCTGTTTTTT.

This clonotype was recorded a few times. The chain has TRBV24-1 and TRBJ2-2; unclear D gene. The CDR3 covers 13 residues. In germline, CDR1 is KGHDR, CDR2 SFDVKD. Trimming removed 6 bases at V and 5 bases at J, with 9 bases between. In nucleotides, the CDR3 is TGTGCCACCAGTTCAGGACGGACCGGGGAGCTGTTTTTT. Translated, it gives CATSSGRTGELFF.

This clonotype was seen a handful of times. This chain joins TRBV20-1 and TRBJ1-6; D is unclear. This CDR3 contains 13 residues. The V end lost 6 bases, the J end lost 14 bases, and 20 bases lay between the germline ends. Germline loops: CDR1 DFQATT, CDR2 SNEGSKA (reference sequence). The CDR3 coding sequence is TGCAGTGCCCTCGGTGGGCCCGGGGTGACCCTCCACTTT. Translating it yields CSALGGPGVTLHF.

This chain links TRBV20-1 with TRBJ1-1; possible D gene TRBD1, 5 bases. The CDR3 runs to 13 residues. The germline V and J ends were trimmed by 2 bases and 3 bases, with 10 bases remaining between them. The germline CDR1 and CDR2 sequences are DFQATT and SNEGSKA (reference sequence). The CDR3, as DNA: TGCAGTGCTAGACAGGGAGAAGACACTGAAGCTTTCTTT. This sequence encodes CSARQGEDTEAFF.

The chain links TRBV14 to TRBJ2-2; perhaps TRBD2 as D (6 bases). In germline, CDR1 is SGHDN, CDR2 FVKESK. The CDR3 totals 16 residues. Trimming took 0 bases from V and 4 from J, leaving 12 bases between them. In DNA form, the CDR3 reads TGTGCCAGCAGCCAAGAGCGGGGTAGTTTCACCGGGGAGCTGTTTTTT. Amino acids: CASSQERGSFTGELFF.

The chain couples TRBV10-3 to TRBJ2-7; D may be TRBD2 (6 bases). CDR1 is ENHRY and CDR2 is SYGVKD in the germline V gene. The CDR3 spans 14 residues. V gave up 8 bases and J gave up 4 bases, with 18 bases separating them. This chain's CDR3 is CAIGGTTVPYEQYF. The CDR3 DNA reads TGTGCCATCGGAGGGACCACCGTACCTTACGAGCAGTACTTC.

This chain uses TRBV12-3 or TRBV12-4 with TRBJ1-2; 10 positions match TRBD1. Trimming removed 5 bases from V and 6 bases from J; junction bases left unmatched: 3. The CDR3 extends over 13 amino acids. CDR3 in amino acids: CASSIGTGDGYTF. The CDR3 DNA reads TGTGCCAGCAGTATCGGGACAGGGGATGGCTACACCTTC.